This TCR beta chain emerged from a study of CXCR3-negative and CXCR3-positive naive CD8 T cells. About the research overall: Across all libraries, TRB reads numbered approximately 140 million, with about 1.5 +/- 0.3 million in each library. Points from the study as a whole: Surface CD5 matched across naive subsets, and TRB CDR3 properties served to infer TCR strength.

In regard to this clonotype: The antigen remains unidentified.

UMI-labeled 5' RACE TRB cDNA libraries were prepared from the cells. TCRdb reprocessed the 5' RACE reads and keeps a single row for each CDR3 protein, giving no DNA. The sample totals 45,000 to 75,000 distinct CDR3 sequences. Naivety in CD8+ T cells corresponded to a CD45RO-CCR7+CD27+CD95- phenotype. This CDR3 is 14 amino acids long. This chain uses TRBV12-3 or TRBV12-4 with TRBJ2-2; TCRdb reports TRBD1, a call that lacks DNA to check it against. This TCR was recovered from a human donor in good health. Some clones in this sample may be carry-over from other donors' samples. Specimen: naive CXCR3- CD8+ T cells from blood. Subset reported: CD45RO-CCR7+CD27+CD95- naive CD8+ T cells lacking CXCR3 (TNR3-). The CDR3 protein is CASSATGVVGELFF.